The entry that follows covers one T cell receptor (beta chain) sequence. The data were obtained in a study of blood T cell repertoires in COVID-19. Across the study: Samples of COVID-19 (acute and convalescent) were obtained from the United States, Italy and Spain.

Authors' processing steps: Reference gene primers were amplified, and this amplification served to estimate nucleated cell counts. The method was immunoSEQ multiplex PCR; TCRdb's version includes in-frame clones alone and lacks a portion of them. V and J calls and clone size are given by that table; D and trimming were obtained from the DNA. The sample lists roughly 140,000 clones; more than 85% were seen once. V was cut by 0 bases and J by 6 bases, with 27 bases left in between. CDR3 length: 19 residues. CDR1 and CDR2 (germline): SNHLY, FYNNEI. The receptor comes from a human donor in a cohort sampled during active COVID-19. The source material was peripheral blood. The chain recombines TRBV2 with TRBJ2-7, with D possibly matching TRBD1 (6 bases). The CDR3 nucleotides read TGTGCCAGCAGTGAAGCGATAGACAGGTTCCAGTTCGGGTTCGGCGAGCAGTACTTC. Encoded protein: CASSEAIDRFQFGFGEQYF.